Shown below are 13 T cell receptor beta chains from a single sample sequenced in a study of T cell changes during pregnancy in multiple sclerosis. The protocol was immunoSEQ multiplex PCR, while the TCRdb copy is restricted to in-frame clones and leaves out a portion. The sample lists approximately 37,000 clones; about 94% were seen once. The specimen comprised peripheral blood, sampled in the third trimester of pregnancy. Receptors were obtained from a female donor with multiple sclerosis, enrolled in a pregnancy study.

The V and J genes are TRBV7-6 and TRBJ2-3; 7 positions match TRBD1. This CDR3 is built from 13 residues. Germline V gene data show CDR1 as SGHVS and CDR2 as FNYEAQ. The J segment lost 4 bases and the V segment lost 5 bases, leaving 3 bases of the junction unmatched. CDR3 bases: TGTGCCAGCAGCCCTGGGACAGCAGATACGCAGTATTTT. Its translation is CASSPGTADTQYF.

V and J are TRBV7-2 and TRBJ1-5, with 11 bases fitting TRBD1. The CDR3 is made up of 15 amino acids. V lost 5 bases to trimming and J lost 6 bases; unmatched junction nucleotides: 6. The germline V gene encodes CDR1 SGHTA and CDR2 FQGNSA. The CDR3 loop reads CASSAPGTGGQPQHF. The CDR3 DNA is TGTGCCAGCAGCGCCCCCGGGACAGGGGGTCAGCCCCAGCATTTT.

The chain employs TRBV27 and TRBJ2-1, with D possibly matching TRBD2 (7 bases). The V gene's germline CDR1 is MNHEY and CDR2 SMNVEV (reference sequence). Trimming cost V 3 bases and J 9 bases, with 12 bases left between them. The CDR3 contains 13 residues. Written as DNA, the CDR3 is TGTGCCAGCAGTTTGGGGGGGGGCGGTGAGCAGTTCTTC. It codes for CASSLGGGGEQFF.

The rearrangement joins TRBV6-5 to TRBJ2-7; 8 positions match TRBD1. The CDR3 is 14 residues long. J gave up 4 bases and V 6 bases, and 8 bases lay outside the gene matches. The germline V gene encodes CDR1 MNHEY and CDR2 SVGAGI. CDR3 sequence: CASRGTGSPYEQYF. The CDR3 nucleotides read TGTGCCAGCAGGGGGACAGGTTCACCGTACGAGCAGTACTTC.

The CDR3 DNA follows: TGTGCCAGCGGCCTGGGGACTAGTGGGAATGAGCAGTTCTTC. This gives the protein CASGLGTSGNEQFF. The rearrangement joins TRBV28 to TRBJ2-1, with TRBD2 matching 8 bases. The CDR3 has 14 amino acids. From germline, CDR1 is MDHEN and CDR2 SYDVKM. V lost 8 bases, J lost 7 bases, and 10 bases stayed unmatched.

This chain joins TRBV27 and TRBJ2-7; D might be TRBD2 (6 bases). The germline V gene encodes CDR1 MNHEY and CDR2 SMNVEV (reference sequence). The length of the CDR3 is 13 residues. V was cut by 2 bases and J by 4 bases, with 9 bases left in between. CDR3 sequence: CASSLNRGYEQYF. CDR3 coding DNA: TGTGCCAGCAGTTTAAATCGGGGGTACGAGCAGTACTTC.

V is TRBV4-3 and J is TRBJ2-1; 11 nucleotides align to TRBD2. J lost 4 bases, V lost 1 base, and 0 bases had no gene match. Per germline, CDR1 LGHNA and CDR2 YSLEER. There are 15 residues in the CDR3. CDR3 in DNA: TGCGCCAGCAGCCAAGGACTAGCGGGGTACAATGAGCAGTTCTTC. Its protein is CASSQGLAGYNEQFF.

The genes are TRBV15 and TRBJ1-4, with no clear D. CDR3 length equals 15 residues. Trimming cost V 0 bases and J 3 bases, with 8 bases left between them. The V gene's germline CDR1 is LNHNV and CDR2 YYDKDF (reference sequence). The CDR3 DNA is TGTGCCACCAGCAGAGATCCGGTGGCTAATGAAAAACTGTTTTTT. Amino acid sequence: CATSRDPVANEKLFF.

This rearrangement joins TRBV5-6 to TRBJ1-5; possible D gene TRBD1, 6 bases. Germline assignment: CDR1 SGHDT and CDR2 YYEEEE. Trimming cost V 4 bases and J 4 bases, with 15 bases left between them. The CDR3 is 15 amino acids. The CDR3 here is CASSPRGGFNQPQHF. The DNA of the CDR3 is TGTGCCAGCAGCCCACGCGGGGGCTTTAATCAGCCCCAGCATTTT.

This sequence joins TRBV5-1 and TRBJ2-7, with D perhaps TRBD2 (6 bases). CDR3 length: 15 residues. Trimming left V 4 bases short and J 3 bases short, with 17 bases between. From germline, CDR1 is SGHRS and CDR2 YFSETQ. CDR3 coding DNA: TGCGCCAGCAGCCAGCAGGGCGGGGCGCTCTACGAGCAGTACTTC. It specifies CASSQQGGALYEQYF.

This rearrangement joins TRBV13 to TRBJ1-4; 7 bases map to TRBD1. The CDR3 is made up of 15 amino acids. V trimming: 5 bases; J trimming: 7 bases; junction bases outside the gene matches: 10. Germline V gives CDR1 PRHDT, CDR2 FYEKMQ (reference sequence). CDR3 nucleotide sequence: TGTGCCAGCAGCCAGAGACAGGGTGCGGTTGAAAAACTGTTTTTT. It is translated as CASSQRQGAVEKLFF.

This chain uses TRBV28 with TRBJ2-4; D not resolved. The CDR3 has 13 amino acids. Germline V lookup: CDR1 MDHEN, CDR2 SYDVKM. The V end lost 5 bases, the J end lost 0 bases, and 5 bases lay between the germline ends. Here the CDR3 reads CASSELAKNIQYF. The CDR3 nucleotides read TGTGCCAGCAGTGAACTAGCCAAAAACATTCAGTACTTC.

This sequence joins TRBV9 and TRBJ2-5, with 15 bases lining up with TRBD2. The CDR3 has 20 residues. V trimming: 2 bases; J trimming: 5 bases; junction bases outside the gene matches: 16. Germline CDR1 is SGDLS and CDR2 is YYNGEE. The CDR3 coding sequence is TGTGCCAGCAGCGTTAGCACCGGGACTAGCGGGAGGAGCTTGTTCGAGACCCAGTACTTC. Protein product: CASSVSTGTSGRSLFETQYF.